A single sample is the source of the 6 T cell receptor beta chains below, sequenced in a study of PD-1 blockade in classical Hodgkin lymphoma. No patient escaped relapse after autologous stem cell transplantation, and brentuximab vedotin exposure varied. By magnetic negative selection, CD8+ T cells were isolated from the thawed PBMCs. Assay: immunoSEQ multiplex PCR; the TCRdb copy retains only in-frame clones and omits some. The table records some 1,500 clones, about 60% of them present only once. The source material was CD8+ T cells from blood, sampled at baseline. The source is a human donor with classical Hodgkin lymphoma.

The chain combines TRBV2 with TRBJ2-7; TRBD2 matches 8 bases. The CDR3 contains 14 residues. The junction had 5 bases not matched to a gene; V was cut back by 3 bases and J by 4 bases. CDR1 SNHLY and CDR2 FYNNEI come from the germline V gene. Written as DNA, the CDR3 is TGTGCCAGCAGTGAGCGGGGGGCTATATACGAGCAGTACTTC. Its protein product is CASSERGAIYEQYF. Variable domain in full (rest from reference TRBV2 and TRBJ2-7): EPEVTQTPSHQVTQMGQEVILRCVPISNHLYFYWYRQILGQKVEFLVSFYNNEISEKSEIFDDQFSVERPDGSNFTLKIRSTKLEDSAMYFCASSERGAIYEQYFGPGTRLTVT.

The chain is built from TRBV30 and TRBJ2-1; D is ambiguous. V was clipped by 1 base and J by 7 bases, with 11 bases between them. The CDR3 is 13 amino acids. CDR1 and CDR2 from the germline V gene are GTSNPN and SVGIG (reference sequence). The CDR3: CAWSASLLNEQFF. CDR3 nucleotide sequence: TGTGCCTGGAGTGCCTCGCTTTTGAATGAGCAGTTCTTC.

This rearrangement joins TRBV9 to TRBJ1-1, with D possibly matching TRBD1 (5 bases). V was trimmed by 4 bases and J by 5 bases, leaving 18 bases between them. Germline CDR1 reads SGDLS; CDR2 reads YYNGEE. The CDR3 has 15 amino acids. The CDR3 sequence: CASSPSGATGTEAFF. CDR3 in DNA: TGTGCCAGCAGCCCAAGCGGGGCAACAGGAACTGAAGCTTTCTTT.

The chain uses TRBV20-1 and TRBJ2-7; D possibly corresponds to TRBD2 (6 bases). The germline CDR1 and CDR2 sequences are DFQATT and SNEGSKA (reference sequence). V shed 5 bases and J shed 12 bases, with 17 bases lying between them. The CDR3 sequence is 11 residues long. As DNA, the CDR3 is TGCAGTGCTCCCCGATACCAGGGAGGGTACTTC. Translated, it gives CSAPRYQGGYF.

This clone was counted only a few times. The identical CDR3 is also encoded by other nucleotide sequences in the sample. The chain joins TRBV27 to TRBJ2-2; unclear D gene. The V and J ends lost 3 bases and 6 bases respectively, with 8 bases between them. Germline V CDR1 and CDR2: MNHEY, SMNVEV (reference sequence). The length of the CDR3 is 13 residues. The CDR3 region has the DNA TGTGCCAGCAGTTTTACCAGCGCCGGGGAGCTGTTTTTT. It specifies CASSFTSAGELFF.

V and J are TRBV5-5 and TRBJ2-3, with D tentatively TRBD2 (7 bases). CDR1 and CDR2 (germline): SGHKS, YYEKEE (reference sequence). The CDR3 has 14 residues. Between the trimmed V and J ends, which lost 2 bases and 2 bases, there was a span of 9 bases. DNA of the CDR3: TGTGCCAGCAGCTTAGGGGGGGCCACAGATACGCAGTATTTT. Protein: CASSLGGATDTQYF. Full variable domain (outside the CDR3, taken from reference TRBV5-5 and TRBJ2-3): DAGVTQSPTHLIKTRGQQVTLRCSPISGHKSVSWYQQVLGQGPQFIFQYYEKEERGRGNFPDRFSARQFPNYSSELNVNALLLGDSALYLCASSLGGATDTQYFGPGTRLTVL.